This T cell receptor beta chain appears in the sequencing data of a study of PD-L1 blockade in urothelial cancer (dated by TCRdb to about 2017). Study-wide context: Every patient began therapy at some point between 2013 and 2015 and was given atezolizumab 1,200 mg intravenously every 3 weeks. About 90% of the roughly 29 patients were identified as males with urothelial cancer of bladder origin, and a prior smoking history was reported by 18 of 29 patients. An ECOG performance status of 0 or 1 was recorded for the patients, and 0 to 3 prior chemotherapy regimens had been received by the patients. Blood samples were analyzed 3 weeks after the start of treatment (second dose) and 6 weeks after the start of treatment. Blood samples gave a median of roughly 150,000 T cells and tens of thousands of unique TCRs, with a median clonality of roughly 0.081. Somatic, immune and clinical correlates of response to PD-L1 blockade with atezolizumab in urothelial cancer were the focus of an exploratory multi-omic analysis. Pretreatment tumor samples and matched peripheral blood, collected serially before and after atezolizumab treatment, underwent TCR sequencing. Durable clinical benefit meant progression-free survival longer than 6 months, and TCR features were also tested against progression-free and overall survival. In the same patients, pretreatment tumors underwent whole exome sequencing and RNA sequencing in addition to TCR sequencing. Durable clinical benefit was achieved by nine patients but not by the remaining 20. Pretreatment blood TCR-seq was available for nearly 30 patients, at least one posttreatment blood collection was obtained for about 25 patients, and tumor TCR-seq was available for about 25 patients. Paper-wide results and their limitations: Patients with durable benefit showed greater expansion of tumor-associated TCR clones in peripheral blood 3 weeks after starting treatment (n ≈ 23, p = 0.022). Small sample size (n of about 30) and many exploratory analyses mean the results are intended to be hypothesis-generating. A pretreatment peripheral blood TCR clonality below the median was linked to improved progression-free and overall survival.

Concerning this clone: Its antigen is unknown. The sample holds no much larger clone one base away, and base qualities are not on file.

Reading the label with the study, this specimen's time point is: peripheral blood 6 weeks after treatment start. A total of 25 to 30 patients with locally advanced or metastatic urothelial carcinoma, treated at Memorial Sloan Kettering on a trial protocol, made up the cohort. Peripheral blood mononuclear cells were collected from each patient pretreatment and during treatment, giving between 1 and 8 total time points per patient. The Qiagen DNeasy Blood extraction kit was used to purify genomic DNA from total PBMCs and tumor samples. PBMCs were collected pretreatment and during treatment and were isolated and stored as previously described. To estimate absolute template abundance from read counts, synthetic TCR analog templates were spiked into each PCR. The immunoSEQ assay used bias-controlled V and J gene primers to amplify TCRbeta CDR3 regions from genomic DNA. Rearranged TCRbeta segments were sequenced at approximately 20X coverage. Per the authors' processing: Sequencing errors were corrected by clustering and CDR3s were annotated against IMGT to assign V, D and J genes. Only productive TCRbeta rearrangements were used in downstream analyses, excluding out-of-frame or stop-codon sequences. Clonality was calculated as one minus the Shannon entropy normalized by the log of the number of unique productive sequences. Fisher's exact test with Benjamini-Hochberg correction, at a threshold of adjusted p below 0.01, was used to find clones that differed between time points or between blood and tumor. Here the immuneACCESS table is served through TCRdb, limited to in-frame sequences with V and J called. Missing clones are a known gap in these copies; in checked studies unresolved V genes cover under half, and the rest lacks a known reason. The V and J calls and clone size are taken from that table; D and trimming were inferred from the DNA. This sample has about 120,000 clones in its table, and about 82% of those were observed once. The ten largest clonotypes hold 2.4% of the sample.

Sequences were derived from PBMCs, sampled around atezolizumab (anti-PD-L1) treatment. This clonotype was sampled from a man aged 45-65 years with urothelial cancer.

CDR3 reads: CASSVGTPRTDTQYF. The DNA reads as follows: TGTGCCAGCAGCGTCGGGACTCCCCGGACAGATACGCAGTATTTT. The V gene is TRBV9 and the J gene is TRBJ2-3; the best D guess is TRBD2, with 6 bases matching. CDR1 SGDLS and CDR2 YYNGEE were looked up in the germline V gene. Reading from cysteine to phenylalanine, the CDR3 counts 15 amino acids. Only CDR3 DNA is held: 45 bases, read in frame from base 1. V and J lose 2 bases and 3 bases, and a span of 13 bases separates them. Full variable domain (CDR3 extended with the reference TRBV9 and TRBJ2-3 proteins): DSGVTQTPKHLITATGQRVTLRCSPRSGDLSVYWYQQSLDQGLQFLIQYYNGEERAKGNILERFSAQQFPDLHSELNLSSLELGDSALYFCASSVGTPRTDTQYFGPGTRLTVL.